Listed below are T cell receptor beta chains from one sample, sequenced in a study of T cells in Graves' hyperthyroidism and ophthalmopathy. TCRdb re-called the multiplex PCR reads through MiXCR, storing one row per CDR3 protein. The table shows some 510,000 distinct CDR3 sequences, with 40% to 55% occurring only once. The sequenced material came from peripheral blood or thyroid tissue (not recorded which). The receptors derive from a woman between 18 and 29 years old with Graves' hyperthyroidism. Each CDR3 is given with its conserved first and last residue. Size values are once, few and many counts, or a class for expanded clones, and some rows have none.

size: NA; J: TRBJ2-5; V: TRBV14; CDR3: CASTLGDNQETQYF
size: NA; J: TRBJ1-5; V: TRBV10-3; CDR3: CASTGTVRNQPQHF
size: NA; J: TRBJ1-1; V: TRBV20-1; CDR3: CSASSHRGPNTEAFF
size: few; J: TRBJ1-3; V: TRBV7-2; CDR3: CASSLGAGSGIYF
size: NA; J: TRBJ2-7; V: TRBV10-2; CDR3: CASRGDRGRNEQYF
size: NA; J: TRBJ2-6; V: TRBV29-1; CDR3: CSLVGQTRSGANVLTF
size: NA; J: TRBJ1-6; V: TRBV7-3; CDR3: CASSQDLGNSPLHF
size: NA; J: TRBJ2-7; V: TRBV24-1; CDR3: CATSELYEQYF
size: many; J: TRBJ1-2; V: TRBV9; CDR3: CASSVVDRGDYGYTF
size: NA; J: TRBJ1-2; V: TRBV15; CDR3: CATSSLDGGGYTF
size: few; J: TRBJ2-7; V: TRBV20-1; CDR3: CSAIGLDSSYEQYF
size: NA; J: TRBJ2-3; V: TRBV7-2; CDR3: CASSFGHPGGTQYF
size: many; J: TRBJ1-1; V: TRBV7-9; CDR3: CASIPRQDTEAFF
size: few; J: TRBJ2-5; V: TRBV12-3/TRBV12-4; CDR3: CASSHTRFGETQYF
size: many; J: TRBJ1-1; V: TRBV29-1; CDR3: CSVAVGHNEAFF
size: NA; J: TRBJ1-2; V: TRBV29-1; CDR3: CSLNDYGYTF
size: NA; J: TRBJ1-4; V: TRBV7-2; CDR3: CASRGGSEKLFF
size: once; J: TRBJ1-4; V: TRBV2; CDR3: CASSKTANEKLFF
size: many; J: TRBJ2-6; V: TRBV29-1; CDR3: CSVEEAASGANVLTF
size: NA; J: TRBJ1-5; V: TRBV12-3/TRBV12-4; CDR3: CASTLTGGRPQHF
size: many; J: TRBJ2-5; V: TRBV29-1; CDR3: CSVEAEEGETQYF
size: few; J: TRBJ1-3; V: TRBV9; CDR3: CASTSGGFSGNTIYF
size: many; J: TRBJ1-2; V: TRBV29-1; CDR3: CSVQSGGIGYGYTF
size: NA; J: TRBJ1-2; V: TRBV24-1; CDR3: CATSESDSSYGYTF
size: few; J: TRBJ1-1; V: TRBV5-1; CDR3: CASSSVRGGSNTEAFF
size: NA; J: TRBJ1-1; V: TRBV7-2; CDR3: CASSRIDSHNEAFF
size: NA; J: TRBJ1-4; V: TRBV15; CDR3: CATSRDRVAGEQYFGPAEKLFF
size: NA; J: TRBJ2-7; V: TRBV7-9; CDR3: CASSSNRVPWQYF
size: many; J: TRBJ2-5; V: TRBV7-6; CDR3: CASSLTVLETQYF
size: NA; J: TRBJ1-1; V: TRBV9; CDR3: CASTSDGAATEALF
size: few; J: TRBJ2-5; V: TRBV7-6; CDR3: CASSPGTGKRETQYF
size: NA; J: TRBJ2-2; V: TRBV9; CDR3: CASGSRPNTGELFF
size: NA; J: TRBJ1-2; V: TRBV11-2; CDR3: CASSAGPGRGYGYTF
size: many; J: TRBJ1-1; V: TRBV29-1; CDR3: CSVEDGSEAFF
size: NA; J: TRBJ1-5; V: TRBV7-9; CDR3: CASSLRWNSRGSQPQHF
size: NA; J: TRBJ1-5; V: TRBV20-1; CDR3: CSAGDRANQPQHF
size: NA; J: TRBJ1-2; V: TRBV20-1; CDR3: CSARGWDHRGNYGYTF
size: NA; J: TRBJ1-2; V: TRBV7-2; CDR3: CASSHPLRTVASYTF
size: few; J: TRBJ1-4; V: TRBV9; CDR3: CASSGRLGPEKLFF
size: NA; J: TRBJ2-5; V: TRBV24-1; CDR3: CASSLADRASAETQYF
size: NA; J: TRBJ1-5; V: TRBV19; CDR3: CASSQRGLNNQPQHF
size: NA; J: TRBJ1-6; V: TRBV19; CDR3: CATRTRDSYSPLHF
size: NA; J: TRBJ2-7; V: TRBV19; CDR3: CATSINREYEQYF
size: many; J: TRBJ1-5; V: TRBV2; CDR3: CASSGRAFNQPQHF
size: few; J: TRBJ1-1; V: TRBV7-2; CDR3: CASSYDRALTNTEAFF
size: few; J: TRBJ2-7; V: TRBV7-2; CDR3: CASSTPGTRYHEQYF
size: NA; J: TRBJ1-5; V: TRBV24-1; CDR3: CATRGTGPNQPQHF
size: NA; J: TRBJ2-7; V: TRBV6-2/TRBV6-3; CDR3: CARFRTAVDSYEQYF
size: few; J: TRBJ2-7; V: TRBV19; CDR3: CASSIAQDSSYEQYF
size: NA; J: TRBJ1-2; V: TRBV7-9; CDR3: CASSLSGERDGYTF
size: once; J: TRBJ2-5; V: TRBV2; CDR3: CAKRTGGQETQYF